This T cell receptor (beta chain) is drawn from a study of T cell responses to AZD1222 COVID-19 vaccine. TCRdb keeps only in-frame clones here, not all; method: immunoSEQ multiplex PCR. The table lists some 130,000 clones, about 93% of them singletons, with approximately 6.8% in the top ten. V lost 4 bases, J lost 6 bases, and 16 bases lay in between. The length of the CDR3 is 15 residues. From germline, CDR1 is MNHEY and CDR2 SVGAGI. Overall study results and limits: Sampling that yielded the repertoires occurred only after the peak T cell response. Only five to seven AZD1222 recipients tested seropositive at baseline. As reported, nearly half of all spike-specific TCRs target variant regions that are unmutated.

On this clone: Its antigen remains unidentified.

This TCR was sampled from an adult who received the AZD1222 COVID-19 vaccine. This material consisted of peripheral blood, taken 28 days after the second AZD1222 dose. The chain has TRBV6-5 and TRBJ1-5; tentative D call: TRBD1 (5 bases). CDR3 nucleotide sequence: TGTGCCAGCAGTTTCGAGGCCCCGGGGGGTCAGCCCCAGCATTTT. It specifies CASSFEAPGGQPQHF.